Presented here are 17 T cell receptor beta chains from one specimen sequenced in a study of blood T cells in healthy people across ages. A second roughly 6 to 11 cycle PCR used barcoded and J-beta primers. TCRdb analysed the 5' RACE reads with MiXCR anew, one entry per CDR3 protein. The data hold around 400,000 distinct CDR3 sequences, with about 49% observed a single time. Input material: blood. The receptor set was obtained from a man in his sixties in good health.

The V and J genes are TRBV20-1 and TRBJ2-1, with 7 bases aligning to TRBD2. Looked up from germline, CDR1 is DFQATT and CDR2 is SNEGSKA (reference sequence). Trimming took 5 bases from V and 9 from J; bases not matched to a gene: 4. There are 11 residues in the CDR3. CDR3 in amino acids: CSARGGIEQFF. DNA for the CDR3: TGCAGTGCTCGGGGAGGGATTGAGCAGTTCTTC.

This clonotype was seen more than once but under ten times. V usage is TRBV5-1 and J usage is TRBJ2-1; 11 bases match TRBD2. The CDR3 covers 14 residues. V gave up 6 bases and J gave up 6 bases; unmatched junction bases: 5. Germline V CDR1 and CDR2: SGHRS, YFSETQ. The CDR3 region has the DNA TGCGCCAGCAAGACTAGCGGGGTTTCCAATGAGCAGTTCTTC. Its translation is CASKTSGVSNEQFF.

Here the CDR3 reads CSVGISGRADTQYF. The CDR3 nucleotides read TGCAGCGTTGGAATTAGCGGGAGGGCCGATACGCAGTATTTT. The rearrangement joins TRBV29-1 to TRBJ2-3; 11 bases map to TRBD2. Germline values: CDR1 SQVTM, CDR2 ANQGSEA. The length of the CDR3 is 14 residues. The junction had 6 bases not matched to a gene; V was cut back by 4 bases and J by 6 bases.

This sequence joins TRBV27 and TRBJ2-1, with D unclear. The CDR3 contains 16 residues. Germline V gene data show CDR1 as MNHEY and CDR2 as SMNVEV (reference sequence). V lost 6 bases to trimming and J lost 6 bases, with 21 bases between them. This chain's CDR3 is CASSPYSGSTRNEQFF. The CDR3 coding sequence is TGTGCCAGCAGCCCCTACTCGGGCAGTACGCGCAATGAGCAGTTCTTC.

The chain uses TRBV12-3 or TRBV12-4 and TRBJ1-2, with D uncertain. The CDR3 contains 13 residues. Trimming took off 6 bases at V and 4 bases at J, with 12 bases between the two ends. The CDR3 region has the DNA TGTGCCAGCAGGGGAGCTTTGGGCTATGGCTACACCTTC. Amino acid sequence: CASRGALGYGYTF.

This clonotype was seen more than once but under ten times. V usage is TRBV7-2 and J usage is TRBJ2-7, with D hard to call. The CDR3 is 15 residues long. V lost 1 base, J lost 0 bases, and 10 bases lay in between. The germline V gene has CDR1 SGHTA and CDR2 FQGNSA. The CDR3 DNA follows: TGTGCCAGCAGCTTAGAAAGAGGCCCCTCCTACGAGCAGTACTTC. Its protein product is CASSLERGPSYEQYF. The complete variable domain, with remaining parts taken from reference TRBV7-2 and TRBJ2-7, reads GAGVSQSPSNKVTEKGKDVELRCDPISGHTALYWYRQSLGQGLEFLIYFQGNSAPDKSGLPSDRFSAERTGGSVSTLTIQRTQQEDSAVYLCASSLERGPSYEQYFGPGTRLTVT.

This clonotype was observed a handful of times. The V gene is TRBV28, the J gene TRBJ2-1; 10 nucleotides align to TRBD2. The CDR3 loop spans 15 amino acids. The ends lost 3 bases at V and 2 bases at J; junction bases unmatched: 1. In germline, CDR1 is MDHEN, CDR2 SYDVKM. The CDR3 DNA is TGTGCCAGCAGTTTGAGCGGGGGGGCCTACAATGAGCAGTTCTTC. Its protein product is CASSLSGGAYNEQFF.

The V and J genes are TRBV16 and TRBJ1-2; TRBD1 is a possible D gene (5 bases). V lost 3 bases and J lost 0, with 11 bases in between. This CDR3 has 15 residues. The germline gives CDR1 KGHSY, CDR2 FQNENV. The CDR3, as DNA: TGTGCCAGCAGCCACCTGGGGCGGACTAACTATGGCTACACCTTC. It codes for CASSHLGRTNYGYTF.

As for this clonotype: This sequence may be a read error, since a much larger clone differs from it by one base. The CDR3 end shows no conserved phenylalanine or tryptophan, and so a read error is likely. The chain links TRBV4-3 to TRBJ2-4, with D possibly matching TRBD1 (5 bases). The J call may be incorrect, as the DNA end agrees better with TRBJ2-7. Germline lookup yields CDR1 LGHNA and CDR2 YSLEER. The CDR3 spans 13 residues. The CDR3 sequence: CASSQEPTAEQYL. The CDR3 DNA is TGCGCCAGCAGCCAAGAACCGACAGCCGAGCAGTACTTA.

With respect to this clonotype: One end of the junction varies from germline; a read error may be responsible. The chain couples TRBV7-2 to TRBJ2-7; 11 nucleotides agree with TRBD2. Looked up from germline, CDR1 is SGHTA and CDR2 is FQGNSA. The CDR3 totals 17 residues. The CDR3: CASSLSLAGGSYNEQYF. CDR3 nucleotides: TGTGCCAGTAGCTTAAGCCTAGCGGGGGGCTCCTACAATGAGCAGTACTTC.

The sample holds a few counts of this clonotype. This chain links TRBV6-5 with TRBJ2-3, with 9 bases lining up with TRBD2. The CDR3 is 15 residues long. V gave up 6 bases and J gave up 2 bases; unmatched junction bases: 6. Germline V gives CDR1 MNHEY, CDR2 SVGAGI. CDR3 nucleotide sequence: TGTGCCAGCAGAAGACTAGCGGAGGACACAGATACGCAGTATTTT. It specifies CASRRLAEDTDTQYF.

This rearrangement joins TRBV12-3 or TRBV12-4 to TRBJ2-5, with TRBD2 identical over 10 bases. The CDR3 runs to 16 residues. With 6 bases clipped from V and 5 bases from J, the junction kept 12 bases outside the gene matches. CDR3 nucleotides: TGTGCCAGCAGCACCTGTGCTAGCGGGGGTCAGGAGACCCAGTACTTC. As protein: CASSTCASGGQETQYF.

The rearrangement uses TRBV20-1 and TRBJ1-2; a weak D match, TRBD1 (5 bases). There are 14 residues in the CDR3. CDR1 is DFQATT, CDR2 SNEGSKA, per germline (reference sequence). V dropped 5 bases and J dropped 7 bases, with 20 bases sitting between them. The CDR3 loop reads CSASSNGARGGYTF. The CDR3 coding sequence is TGCAGTGCTTCATCTAACGGGGCCCGGGGTGGCTACACCTTC.

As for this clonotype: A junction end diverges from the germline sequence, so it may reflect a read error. CDR3 DNA: TGTGCCGGCAGTTCCCAGGGGTACGAGCAGTACTTC. This codes for CAGSSQGYEQYF. V gene TRBV7-6 combines with J gene TRBJ2-7, with a tentative D call TRBD1 (6 bases). From germline, CDR1 is SGHVS and CDR2 FNYEAQ. The CDR3 length is 12 residues.

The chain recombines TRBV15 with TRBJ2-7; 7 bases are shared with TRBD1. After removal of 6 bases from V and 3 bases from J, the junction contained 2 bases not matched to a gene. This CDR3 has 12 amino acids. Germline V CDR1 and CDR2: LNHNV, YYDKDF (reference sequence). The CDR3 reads CATSGDSYEQYF. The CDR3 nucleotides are TGTGCCACCAGTGGGGACAGCTACGAGCAGTACTTC.

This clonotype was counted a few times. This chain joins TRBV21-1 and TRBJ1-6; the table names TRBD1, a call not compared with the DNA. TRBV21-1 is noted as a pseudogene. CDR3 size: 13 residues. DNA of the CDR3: TGTGCCAGCAGGTCACGAGGGGGTTCACCCCTCCACTTT. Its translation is CASRSRGGSPLHF.

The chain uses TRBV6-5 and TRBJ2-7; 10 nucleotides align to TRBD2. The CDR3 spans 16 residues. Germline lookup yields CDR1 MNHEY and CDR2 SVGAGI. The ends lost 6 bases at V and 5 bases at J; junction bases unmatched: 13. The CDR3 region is CASSPRTSGNRDEQYF. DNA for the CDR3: TGTGCCAGCAGCCCGAGGACTAGCGGTAATAGGGACGAGCAGTACTTC.